The clone carrying this T cell receptor beta chain appeared a few times. This specimen belongs to a study of identical twins. Using its own MiXCR run on the 5' RACE reads, TCRdb lists one record per CDR3 protein. The repertoire includes 650,000 to 750,000 distinct CDR3 sequences, 21% of them detected once, and roughly 4.3% sits in the top ten. These data were likewise used in another study, on T cells expressing NK-cell markers.

The receptor was derived from a woman younger than 30 in good health. The sequenced material came from PBMCs.

CDR3 bases: TGCGCCAGCAGCATGGGCCTTACAAACACCGGGGAGCTGTTTTTT. It is translated as CASSMGLTNTGELFF. The J gene is TRBJ2-2, the V gene TRBV5-1; D is undetermined. Germline V gene sequence: CDR1 SGHRS, CDR2 YFSETQ. The CDR3 is made up of 15 amino acids. V was clipped by 4 bases and J by 2 bases, with 12 bases between them.